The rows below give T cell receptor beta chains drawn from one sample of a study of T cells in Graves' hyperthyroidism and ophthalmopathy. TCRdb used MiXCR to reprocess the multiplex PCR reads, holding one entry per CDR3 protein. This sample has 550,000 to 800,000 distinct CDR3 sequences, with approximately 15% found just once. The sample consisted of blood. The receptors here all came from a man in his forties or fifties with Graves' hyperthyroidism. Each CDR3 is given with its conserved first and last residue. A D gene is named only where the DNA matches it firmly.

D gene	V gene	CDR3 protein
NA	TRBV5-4	CASSWDTGNTIYF
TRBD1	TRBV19	CASSINRGTLSTNEKLFF
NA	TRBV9	CASSDSGWGETQYF
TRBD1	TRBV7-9	CASSLVGTGLQETQYF
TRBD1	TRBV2	CASTLDRASSYNEQFF
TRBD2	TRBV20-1	CSARNAGADTQYF
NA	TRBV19	CASMRSDYGYTF
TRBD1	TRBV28	CASSPGQGNYGYTF
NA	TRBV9	CAQSPPRAVYEQYF
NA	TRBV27	CASSLLARVDEQFF
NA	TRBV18	CAGSANVRDHEQYF
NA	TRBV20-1	CSARDLGSRSGDTEAFF
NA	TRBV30	CAWSESYNEQFF
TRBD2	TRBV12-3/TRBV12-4	CASSGGLAGGSDTQYF
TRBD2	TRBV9	CASSVANGRAVDEQFF
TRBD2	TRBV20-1	CSAAAGAEETQYF
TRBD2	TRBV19	CASSLMIAGGGELFF
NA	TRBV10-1	CASSAGRGNSPLHF
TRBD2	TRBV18	CASSPMSSGSIDTQYF
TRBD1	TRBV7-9	CASSDLRDRGRSEQYF
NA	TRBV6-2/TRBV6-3	CASAPTVTSYSYEQYF
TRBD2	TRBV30	CAWSVGAGRPSEQFF
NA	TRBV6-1	CASTETETQYF
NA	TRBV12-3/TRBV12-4	CASSLNRAGNQPQHF
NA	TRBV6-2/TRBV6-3	CASSPQVPVDGYTF
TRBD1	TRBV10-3	CAISDWGQANSPLHF
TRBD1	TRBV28	CASTPGQTFQEQYF
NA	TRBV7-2	CASSLFWGRENTIYF
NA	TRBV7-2	CASSTGRGSYEQYF
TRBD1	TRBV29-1	CSVDARTGLSTDTQYF
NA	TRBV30	CAWSVPGSRYEQYF
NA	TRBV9	CASSADGPGGLHEQYF
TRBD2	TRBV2	CASSAGTSGHYNEQFF
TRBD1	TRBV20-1	CSARDTGQGNYPYEQYF
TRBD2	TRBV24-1	CATSGRGAGRNNEQFF
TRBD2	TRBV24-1	CATSALTSGSYNEQFF
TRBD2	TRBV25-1	CAASRKRETDTQYF
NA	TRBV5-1	CASSLVSGMGTEAFF
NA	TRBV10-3	CAISDSRGYSYEQYF
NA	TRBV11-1	CASSLGGSTNEQFF
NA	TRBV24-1	CATSEPDTEISTDTQYF
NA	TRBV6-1	CASTEWEVSSYEQYF
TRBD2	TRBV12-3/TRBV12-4	CASSLRDGGSSYEQYF
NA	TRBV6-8	CASGGPGLSYGYTF
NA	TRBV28	CASSLDGTYDEQYF
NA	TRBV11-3	CASSSRPGSTEAFF
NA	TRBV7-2	CASSVDRQETQYF
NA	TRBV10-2	CASSPGRPEAFF